This is a list of T cell receptor beta chains from one sample in a study of blood T cell repertoires in COVID-19. Sequencing was performed with immunoSEQ multiplex PCR; in TCRdb, only in-frame clones are kept and a portion is missing. The sample carries 150,000 to 200,000 clones, approximately 81% recorded once. Source material: peripheral blood. Source of these receptors: an older woman with COVID-19, enrolled during active disease. Both conserved end residues are part of each CDR3. D genes are given only for firm matches. Rows give clone size only sometimes, using once, few, many, or a class for an expanded clone.

D gene	clone size	J gene	V gene	CDR3 DNA	CDR3 protein
TRBD1	few	TRBJ2-2	TRBV5-1	TGCGCCAGCAGCTTTGGGACAGGGGTGTTCACCGGGGAGCTGTTTTTT	CASSFGTGVFTGELFF
-	-	TRBJ2-1	TRBV5-8	TGTGCCACCACCTTGACTGGCGGGATCTCCAACAATGAGCAGTTCTTC	CATTLTGGISNNEQFF
-	-	TRBJ2-7	TRBV5-4	TGTGCCAGCAGCTTGGGGCAGGGGTCCGTGGCCCCCTACGAGCAGTACTTC	CASSLGQGSVAPYEQYF
TRBD1	-	TRBJ1-1	TRBV19	TGTGCCAGTAGTCGATCTGACAGGGGACGAACTGAAGCTTTCTTT	CASSRSDRGRTEAFF
TRBD2	-	TRBJ2-1	TRBV7-2	TGTGCCAGCAGCTCCCGGACTAGCAATGAGCAGTTCTTC	CASSSRTSNEQFF
TRBD2	-	TRBJ2-1	TRBV29-1	TGCAGCGTTGCCGCCCGGGGGGATGTGTTGGCTGGGCAGTTCTTC	CSVAARGDVLAGQFF
-	-	TRBJ1-6	TRBV27	TGTGCCAGCAGTTTAGGCGGGGGCCACTATTCACCCCTCCACTTT	CASSLGGGHYSPLHF
-	-	TRBJ1-2	TRBV6-5	TGTGCCAGCTTAAGATATACGAGGGAGGCTGGCTACACCTTC	CASLRYTREAGYTF
-	-	TRBJ1-4	TRBV2	TGTGCCAGCAGTAGCGGGGATGGGCGGGGTGAAAAACTGTTTTTT	CASSSGDGRGEKLFF
-	-	TRBJ1-1	TRBV24-1	TGTGCCACCAGTGCAGGGGCCAGCACTGAAGCTTTCTTT	CATSAGASTEAFF
-	-	TRBJ1-6	TRBV19	TGTGCCAGTAATCGACAAAGAAGTTCACCCCTCCACTTT	CASNRQRSSPLHF
TRBD1	-	TRBJ2-1	TRBV10-3	TGTGCCATCAGTGTTTCCCCGACAGGGGGAACGGTCAATGAGCAGTTCTTC	CAISVSPTGGTVNEQFF
TRBD2	few	TRBJ2-1	TRBV7-3	TGTGCCAGCAGCTCTTATGCGGGGGGAGAGCAGTTCTTC	CASSSYAGGEQFF
-	-	TRBJ1-2	TRBV6-9	TGTGCCAGCAGTTTGGTCAGGGGAAGGGATGGCTACACCTTC	CASSLVRGRDGYTF
TRBD2	-	TRBJ2-1	TRBV7-9	TGTGCCAGCAGCGTAGTGGGACTAGCGGGAGGGCTTAGCGGCAATGAGCAGTTCTTC	CASSVVGLAGGLSGNEQFF
TRBD2	-	TRBJ2-2	TRBV9	TGTGCCAGCAGCCCCCGGACTAGCGACACCGGGGAGCTGTTTTTT	CASSPRTSDTGELFF
-	-	TRBJ1-2	TRBV6-5	TGTGCCAGCCGTCAGGGGCAGAACTATGGCTACACCTTC	CASRQGQNYGYTF
-	-	TRBJ2-7	TRBV21-1	TGTGCCAGCAGCCCTACAGGGAATCCCTACGAGCAGTACTTC	CASSPTGNPYEQYF
-	few	TRBJ2-1	TRBV9	TGTGCCAGCAGCCCCTCTCTAGCCCAATACAATGAGCAGTTCTTC	CASSPSLAQYNEQFF
-	-	TRBJ2-1	TRBV28	TGTGCCAGCCGGGAGGGGGCGAACTCCTACAATGAGCAGTTCTTC	CASREGANSYNEQFF
-	-	TRBJ1-2	TRBV5-6	TGTGCCAGCAGCTTTAGGGGATTGGGGGCCGGGGGCTACACCTTC	CASSFRGLGAGGYTF
-	-	TRBJ1-2	TRBV6-1	TGTGCCAGCAGTGTTGACAGCCTTGGAACAATACCCTCTAACTATGGCTACACCTTC	CASSVDSLGTIPSNYGYTF
-	once	TRBJ1-3	TRBV3-1/TRBV3-2	TGTGCCAGCAGCCAACAGGGAGGAAACACCATATATTTT	CASSQQGGNTIYF
-	-	TRBJ2-5	TRBV18	TGTGCCAGCTCTCAAAGCCAGGGGCAAGAGACCCAGTACTTC	CASSQSQGQETQYF
TRBD2	few	TRBJ2-1	TRBV29-1	TGCAGCGTTGATGTCGGGGGGGGTCTCAATGAGCAGTTCTTC	CSVDVGGGLNEQFF
-	-	TRBJ1-2	TRBV10-2	TGCGCCAGCTCTTTTTTCCAGGTCCCCTATGGCTACACCTTC	CASSFFQVPYGYTF
-	-	TRBJ2-3	TRBV6-4	TGTGCCAGCAGACGCCCCCTAGGTAGAGATACGCAGTATTTT	CASRRPLGRDTQYF
TRBD1	-	TRBJ2-1	TRBV9	TGTGCCAGCAGCGTAGCTACAGGGACAGGGCCCTACAATGAGCAGTTCTTC	CASSVATGTGPYNEQFF
-	-	TRBJ2-1	TRBV5-1	TGCGCCAGCAGCTTGCCGCGGGGGCGGGGTGAGCAGTTCTTC	CASSLPRGRGEQFF
-	-	TRBJ1-2	TRBV27	TGTGCCAGCAGTCCTACAGAAGACTATGGCTACACCTTC	CASSPTEDYGYTF
-	-	TRBJ1-1	TRBV28	TGTGCCAGCAGCCCAGGCGGGAAGTCGAGCACTGAAGCTTTCTTT	CASSPGGKSSTEAFF
TRBD2	-	TRBJ2-5	TRBV5-1	TGCGCCAGCAGCTTGGTCCCATTGGGTGGGAGGGCCGTGGAGACCCAGTACTTC	CASSLVPLGGRAVETQYF
-	-	TRBJ2-1	TRBV30	TGTGCCTGGAATGGCAGGAATTTCAATGAGCAGTTCTTC	CAWNGRNFNEQFF
-	-	TRBJ2-1	TRBV28	TGTGCCAGCAGTTTCCGCCCAGTTGAGCAGTTCTTC	CASSFRPVEQFF
TRBD1	-	TRBJ1-6	TRBV2	TGTGCCAGCAGTGGTTGGACAGGGGATTCACCCCTCCACTTT	CASSGWTGDSPLHF
TRBD1	-	TRBJ1-2	TRBV10-1	TGCGCCAGCAGCTCAACAGGGGGCTATGGCTACACCTTC	CASSSTGGYGYTF
TRBD2	few	TRBJ2-5	TRBV28	TGTGCCAGCAGTGTAGCGGGATTGGAGACCCAGTACTTC	CASSVAGLETQYF
-	-	TRBJ2-1	TRBV11-2	TGTGCCAGCAGCTTAGTTGGAGGGTACTCCTCCTACAATGAGCAGTTCTTC	CASSLVGGYSSYNEQFF
TRBD1	-	TRBJ2-7	TRBV5-6	TGTGCCAGCAGGAGACAGGGGGCGTCCTACGAGCAGTACTTC	CASRRQGASYEQYF
TRBD2	-	TRBJ2-3	TRBV4-1	TGCGCCAGCAGCCGCCAGGGACTAGCGGAAACAGATACGCAGTATTTT	CASSRQGLAETDTQYF
-	few	TRBJ1-1	TRBV11-2	TGTGCCAGCAGCCAGCAGGGCGGGGTGAACACTGAAGCTTTCTTT	CASSQQGGVNTEAFF
TRBD1	-	TRBJ2-3	TRBV2	TGTGCCAGTAATCCGACAGGGCTTAGCACAGATACGCAGTATTTT	CASNPTGLSTDTQYF
-	-	TRBJ1-4	TRBV7-8	TGTGCCAGCAGCTTAGCCCCTAACAGGGAAAAACTGTTTTTT	CASSLAPNREKLFF
TRBD1	-	TRBJ1-1	TRBV2	TGTGCCAGCAATCCACGACAGGGGCCGAACACTGAAGCTTTCTTT	CASNPRQGPNTEAFF
TRBD1	-	TRBJ1-2	TRBV5-5	TGTGCCAGCAGCCTACAGGGGGCGGACTATGGCTACACCTTC	CASSLQGADYGYTF
TRBD1	-	TRBJ1-2	TRBV5-1	TGCGCCAGCAGCTTAAGACAGGGGGCGCCTATAGGGTATGGCTACACCTTC	CASSLRQGAPIGYGYTF
TRBD1	-	TRBJ1-6	TRBV2	TGTGCCAGCATTTCGGGGACAGTCTATAATTCACCCCTCCACTTT	CASISGTVYNSPLHF
-	-	TRBJ1-5	TRBV2	TGTGCCAGCAGTAAAGAGAGGAATCTTAATCAGCCCCAGCATTTT	CASSKERNLNQPQHF
TRBD2	once	TRBJ2-3	TRBV28	TGTGCCAGCAGTTCCCCCCTCGAGCGGGAGGCCGCGGATACGCAGTATTTT	CASSSPLEREAADTQYF
-	-	TRBJ1-1	TRBV10-3	TGTGCCATTTCTAGAGGAGAGAACACTGAAGCTTTCTTT	CAISRGENTEAFF
TRBD1	-	TRBJ1-1	TRBV19	TGTGCCAGCCAGGGGGTGAACACTGAAGCTTTCTTT	CASQGVNTEAFF
TRBD1	-	TRBJ2-1	TRBV27	TGTGCCAGCAGCCCACAGGGGGCGGCCTACAATGAGCAGTTCTTC	CASSPQGAAYNEQFF
TRBD2	-	TRBJ2-5	TRBV7-2	TGTGCCAGCAGCCCGACAATGATGCTAGCGGGACAAGAGACCCAGTACTTC	CASSPTMMLAGQETQYF
-	once	TRBJ1-4	TRBV19	TGTGCCAGTAGTTCCCTCAGGGGAGCTAATGAAAAACTGTTTTTT	CASSSLRGANEKLFF
-	once	TRBJ1-1	TRBV29-1	TGCAGCGTTGAGGAGGGGTTGAACACTGAAGCTTTCTTT	CSVEEGLNTEAFF
TRBD2	few	TRBJ2-1	TRBV28	TGTGCCAGCAGTCTTTCTAGCGGGAGGGTTGACAATGAGCAGTTCTTC	CASSLSSGRVDNEQFF
TRBD1	-	TRBJ1-6	TRBV27	TGTGCCAGCATGCGAGGACAGGATAATTCACCCCTCCACTTT	CASMRGQDNSPLHF
TRBD2	few	TRBJ2-1	TRBV6-5	TGTGCCAGCAGTTACCCCAGCGGGAGGGCCCATGAGCAGTTCTTC	CASSYPSGRAHEQFF